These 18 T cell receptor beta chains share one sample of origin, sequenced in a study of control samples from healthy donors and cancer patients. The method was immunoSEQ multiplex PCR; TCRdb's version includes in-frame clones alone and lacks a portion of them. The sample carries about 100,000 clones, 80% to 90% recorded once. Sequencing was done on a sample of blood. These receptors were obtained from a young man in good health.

CDR3 bases: TGTGCCACCAGTGGGTACAGTAACACCGGGGAGCTGTTTTTT. It encodes CATSGYSNTGELFF. The chain recombines TRBV24-1 with TRBJ2-2; D call uncertain. Trimming cost V 5 bases and J 2 bases, with 8 bases left between them. The CDR3 runs 14 residues. The germline gives CDR1 KGHDR, CDR2 SFDVKD.

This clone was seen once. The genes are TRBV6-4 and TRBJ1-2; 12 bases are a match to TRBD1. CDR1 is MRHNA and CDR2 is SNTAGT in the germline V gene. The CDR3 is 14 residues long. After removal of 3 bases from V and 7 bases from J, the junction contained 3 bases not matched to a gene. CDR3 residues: CASSEGTGGSGYTF. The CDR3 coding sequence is TGTGCCAGCAGTGAGGGGACAGGGGGCTCTGGCTACACCTTC.

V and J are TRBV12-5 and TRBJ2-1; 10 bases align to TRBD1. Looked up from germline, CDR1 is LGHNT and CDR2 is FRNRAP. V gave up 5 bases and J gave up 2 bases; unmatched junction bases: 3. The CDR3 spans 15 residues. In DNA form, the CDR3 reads TGTGCTAGTGGTCCTGGACAGGGGGCCTACAATGAGCAGTTCTTC. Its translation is CASGPGQGAYNEQFF.

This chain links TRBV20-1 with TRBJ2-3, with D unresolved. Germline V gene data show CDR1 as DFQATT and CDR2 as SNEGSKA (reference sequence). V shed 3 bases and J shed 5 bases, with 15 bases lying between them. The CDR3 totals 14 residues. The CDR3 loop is CSASVQLKGDTQYF. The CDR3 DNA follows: TGCAGTGCTAGTGTGCAGCTCAAGGGAGATACGCAGTATTTT.

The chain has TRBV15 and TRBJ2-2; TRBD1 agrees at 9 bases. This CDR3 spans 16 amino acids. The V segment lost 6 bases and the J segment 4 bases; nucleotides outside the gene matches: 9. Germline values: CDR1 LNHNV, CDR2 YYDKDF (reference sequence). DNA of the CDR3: TGTGCCACCAGAAGAACTACAGGGGGCGGCACCGGGGAGCTGTTTTTT. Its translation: CATRRTTGGGTGELFF. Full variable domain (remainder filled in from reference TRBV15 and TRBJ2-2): DAMVIQNPRYQVTQFGKPVTLSCSQTLNHNVMYWYQQKSSQAPKLLFHYYDKDFNNEADTPDNFQSRRPNTSFCFLDIRSPGLGDTAMYLCATRRTTGGGTGELFFGEGSRLTVL.

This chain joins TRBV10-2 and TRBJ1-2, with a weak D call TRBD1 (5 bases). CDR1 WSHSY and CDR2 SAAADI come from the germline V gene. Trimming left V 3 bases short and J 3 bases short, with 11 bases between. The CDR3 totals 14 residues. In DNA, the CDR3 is TGCGCCAGCAGTGAACGTCAGGGAGACTATGGCTACACCTTC. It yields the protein CASSERQGDYGYTF.

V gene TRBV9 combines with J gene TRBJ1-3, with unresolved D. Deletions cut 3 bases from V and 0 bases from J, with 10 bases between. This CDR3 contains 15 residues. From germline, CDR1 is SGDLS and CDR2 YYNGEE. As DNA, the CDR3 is TGTGCCAGCAGCGACCGAGCCAGCTCTGGAAACACCATATATTTT. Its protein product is CASSDRASSGNTIYF.

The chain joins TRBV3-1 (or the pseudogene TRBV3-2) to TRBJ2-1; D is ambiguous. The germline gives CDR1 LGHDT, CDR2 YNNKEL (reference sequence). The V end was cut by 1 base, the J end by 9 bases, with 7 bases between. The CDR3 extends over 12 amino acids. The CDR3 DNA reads TGTGCCAGCAGCCAAGCCCTTGGTGAGCAGTTCTTC. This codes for CASSQALGEQFF.

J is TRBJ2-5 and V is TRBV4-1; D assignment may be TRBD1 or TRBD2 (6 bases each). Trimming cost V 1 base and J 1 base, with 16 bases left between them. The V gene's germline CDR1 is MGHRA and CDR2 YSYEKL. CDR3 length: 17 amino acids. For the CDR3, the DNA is TGCGCCAGCAGCCAAGTCTTGACGGGGGCCGGCCAAGAGACCCAGTACTTC. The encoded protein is CASSQVLTGAGQETQYF.

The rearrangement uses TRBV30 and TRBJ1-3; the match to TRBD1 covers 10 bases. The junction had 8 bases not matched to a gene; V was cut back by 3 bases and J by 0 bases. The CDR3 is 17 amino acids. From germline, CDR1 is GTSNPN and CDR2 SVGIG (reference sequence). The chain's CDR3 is CAWRGQGLSFSGNTIYF. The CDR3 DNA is TGTGCCTGGAGGGGACAGGGGCTTTCCTTCTCTGGAAACACCATATATTTT.

The DNA of the CDR3 is TGTGCCTGGAGTGTACTTTTCACAGATACGCAGTATTTT. Translation: CAWSVLFTDTQYF. The genes are TRBV30 and TRBJ2-3; D unresolved. The CDR3 sequence is 13 residues long. The germline CDR1 and CDR2 sequences are GTSNPN and SVGIG (reference sequence). V lost 0 bases and J lost 2, with 6 bases in between.

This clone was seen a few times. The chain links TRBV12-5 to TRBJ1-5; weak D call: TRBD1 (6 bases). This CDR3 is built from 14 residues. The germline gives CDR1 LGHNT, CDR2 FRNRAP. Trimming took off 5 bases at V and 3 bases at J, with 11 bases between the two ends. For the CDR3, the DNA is TGTGCTAGTGGTCGCGACAGGATCAATCAGCCCCAGCATTTT. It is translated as CASGRDRINQPQHF.

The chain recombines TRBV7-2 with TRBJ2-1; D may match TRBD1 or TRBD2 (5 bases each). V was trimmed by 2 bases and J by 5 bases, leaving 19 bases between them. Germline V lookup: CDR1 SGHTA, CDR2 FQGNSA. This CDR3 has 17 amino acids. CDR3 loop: CASSLRIWDPKNNEQFF. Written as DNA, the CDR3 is TGTGCCAGCAGCTTAAGGATCTGGGACCCAAAGAACAATGAGCAGTTCTTC.

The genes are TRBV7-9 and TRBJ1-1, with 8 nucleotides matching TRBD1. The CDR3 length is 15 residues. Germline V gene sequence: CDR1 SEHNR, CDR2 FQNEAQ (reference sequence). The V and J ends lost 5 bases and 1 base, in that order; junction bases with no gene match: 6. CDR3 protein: CASSLRGLSNTEAFF. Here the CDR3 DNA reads TGTGCCAGCAGCCTCAGGGGGCTGTCGAACACTGAAGCTTTCTTT.

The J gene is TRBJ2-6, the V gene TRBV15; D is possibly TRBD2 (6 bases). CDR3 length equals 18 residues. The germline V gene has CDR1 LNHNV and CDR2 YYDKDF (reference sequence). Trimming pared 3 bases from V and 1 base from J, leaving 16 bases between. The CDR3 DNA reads TGTGCCACCAGCAGGCGGGGCGTGGCCAGGTCTGGGGCCAACGTCCTGACTTTC. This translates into CATSRRGVARSGANVLTF.

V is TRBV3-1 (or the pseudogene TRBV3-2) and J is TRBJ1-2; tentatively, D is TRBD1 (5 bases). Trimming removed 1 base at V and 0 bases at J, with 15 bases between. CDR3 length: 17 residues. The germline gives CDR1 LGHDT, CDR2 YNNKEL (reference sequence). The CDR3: CASSQVGQGTANYGYTF. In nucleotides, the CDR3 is TGTGCCAGCAGCCAAGTGGGGCAGGGCACGGCTAACTATGGCTACACCTTC.

DNA of the CDR3: TGTGCCAGCAGTTACTCGACAGGGGGGACTAATGAAAAACTGTTTTTT. Translating it yields CASSYSTGGTNEKLFF. The J gene is TRBJ1-4, the V gene TRBV6-6; 9 nucleotides align to TRBD1. The CDR3 is 16 residues long. After removal of 0 bases from V and 2 bases from J, the junction contained 1 base not matched to a gene. CDR1 and CDR2 (germline): MNHNY, SVGAGI (reference sequence).

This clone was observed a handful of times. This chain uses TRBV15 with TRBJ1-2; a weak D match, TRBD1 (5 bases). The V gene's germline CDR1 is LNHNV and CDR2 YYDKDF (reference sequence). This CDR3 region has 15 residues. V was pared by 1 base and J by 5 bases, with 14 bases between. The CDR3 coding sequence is TGTGCCACCAGCAGAGGACAGCGCCCCGCTTATGGCTACACCTTC. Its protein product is CATSRGQRPAYGYTF.